This is a list of T cell receptor beta chains from one sample in a study of cytomegalovirus exposure and HLA in healthy donors. Clones were sequenced by immunoSEQ multiplex PCR, and TCRdb holds only the in-frame ones, with some missing. Among around 150,000 clones, over 80% were seen once, and the ten largest hold roughly 4.3%. Sequenced sample: PBMCs. These receptors all come from a man aged 45-65 years in good health and CMV-seropositive. Each CDR3 is given without its conserved first and last residue. Each record gives: V gene, J gene, CDR3 protein.

v_gene: TRBV10-1
j_gene: TRBJ2-1
CDR3aa: ASSLPLPGLVSYNEQF

v_gene: TRBV29-1
j_gene: TRBJ2-3
CDR3aa: SVVDRGNTQY

v_gene: TRBV7-6
j_gene: TRBJ2-7
CDR3aa: ASSGISGGHINIPYEQY

v_gene: TRBV9
j_gene: TRBJ1-5
CDR3aa: ASSVELTTGEGQGINQPQH

v_gene: TRBV6-1
j_gene: TRBJ2-7
CDR3aa: ASSDSLGLHEQY

v_gene: TRBV6-7
j_gene: TRBJ1-6
CDR3aa: ASYQNGTENSPLH

v_gene: TRBV15
j_gene: TRBJ2-1
CDR3aa: ATSRDFASGNEQF

v_gene: TRBV28
j_gene: TRBJ2-2
CDR3aa: ASMRGGGELF

v_gene: TRBV6-1
j_gene: TRBJ1-5
CDR3aa: ASRPYRGGQPQH

v_gene: TRBV7-9
j_gene: TRBJ2-3
CDR3aa: ASSLPEQNTDTQY

v_gene: TRBV28
j_gene: TRBJ1-3
CDR3aa: ASRPPRSGNTIY

v_gene: TRBV5-1
j_gene: TRBJ2-7
CDR3aa: ASSVQGPSYEQY

v_gene: TRBV7-2
j_gene: TRBJ2-7
CDR3aa: ASSLYPGLEVYEQY

v_gene: TRBV6-1
j_gene: TRBJ2-2
CDR3aa: ASSQIAGNTGELF

v_gene: TRBV10-3
j_gene: TRBJ2-3
CDR3aa: AISESSGRASGSTDTQY

v_gene: TRBV5-1
j_gene: TRBJ2-1
CDR3aa: ASSLASRVEQF